This T cell receptor (beta chain) is from a study of blood T cell repertoires in COVID-19. V dropped 4 bases and J dropped 0; count of bases not matched to a gene: 5. Germline V gene sequence: CDR1 SEHNR, CDR2 FQNEAQ (reference sequence). This CDR3 region has 15 residues. This table comes from immunoSEQ multiplex PCR, and its TCRdb copy is limited to in-frame clones, with some not included. The table has over 250,000 clones, 90% seen once. The chain carries TRBV7-9 and TRBJ2-5; 7 positions agree with TRBD2. The TCR comes from a man between 60 and 70 years old who had recovered from COVID-19. Sequenced input: PBMCs or T cells enriched from blood (not recorded which). In DNA, the CDR3 is TGTGCCAGCAGCTACCTAGCGGCGTACCAAGAGACCCAGTACTTC. Translation gives CASSYLAAYQETQYF. The variable domain in full, with the rest retrieved from reference TRBV7-9 and TRBJ2-5, is DTGVSQNPRHKITKRGQNVTFRCDPISEHNRLYWYRQTLGQGPEFLTYFQNEAQLEKSRLLSDRFSAERPKGSFSTLEIQRTEQGDSAMYLCASSYLAAYQETQYFGPGTRLLVL.